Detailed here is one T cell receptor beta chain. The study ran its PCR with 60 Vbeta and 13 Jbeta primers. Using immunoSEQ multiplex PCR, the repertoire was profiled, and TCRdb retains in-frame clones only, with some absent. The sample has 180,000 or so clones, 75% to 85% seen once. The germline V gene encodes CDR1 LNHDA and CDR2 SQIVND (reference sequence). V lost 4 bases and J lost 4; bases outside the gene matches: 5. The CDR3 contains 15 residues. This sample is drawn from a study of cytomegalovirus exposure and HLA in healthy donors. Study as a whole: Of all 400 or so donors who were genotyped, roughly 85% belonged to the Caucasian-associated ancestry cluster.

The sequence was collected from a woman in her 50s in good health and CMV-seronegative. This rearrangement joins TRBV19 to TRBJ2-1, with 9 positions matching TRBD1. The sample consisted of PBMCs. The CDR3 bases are TGTGCCAGTAGTACCGGGACAGGGAGTTACAATGAGCAGTTCTTC. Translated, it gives CASSTGTGSYNEQFF.